This T cell receptor (beta chain) stems from a study of radiotherapy plus CTLA-4 blockade in lung cancer. General observations from the study: Clones of tumor-derived TCRs expanded in blood after radiotherapy plus ipilimumab.

Germline lookup yields CDR1 LNHDA and CDR2 SQIVND (reference sequence). Trimming removed 9 bases from V and 1 base from J, with 18 bases in between. The CDR3 consists of 15 residues. The repertoire was sequenced with immunoSEQ multiplex PCR; TCRdb's copy has only in-frame clones and lacks some. In the table there are 60,000 to 85,000 clones, around 87% of which are singletons. This clone turned up a few times. The antigen is not known. The specimen comprised peripheral blood, sampled from a patient treated with radiotherapy plus ipilimumab. The TCR sequence derives from a human donor with non-small cell lung cancer who had stable disease on radiotherapy plus ipilimumab. This chain joins TRBV19 and TRBJ1-1; no clear D gene. CDR3 sequence: CASALGGLANTEAFF. As DNA, the CDR3 is TGTGCCAGCGCTCTAGGCGGACTCGCGAACACTGAAGCTTTCTTT. The full variable domain, with the rest looked up from reference TRBV19 and TRBJ1-1, is DGGITQSPKYLFRKEGQNVTLSCEQNLNHDAMYWYRQDPGQGLRLIYYSQIVNDFQKGDIAEGYSVSREKKESFPLTVTSAQKNPTAFYLCASALGGLANTEAFFGQGTRLTVV.